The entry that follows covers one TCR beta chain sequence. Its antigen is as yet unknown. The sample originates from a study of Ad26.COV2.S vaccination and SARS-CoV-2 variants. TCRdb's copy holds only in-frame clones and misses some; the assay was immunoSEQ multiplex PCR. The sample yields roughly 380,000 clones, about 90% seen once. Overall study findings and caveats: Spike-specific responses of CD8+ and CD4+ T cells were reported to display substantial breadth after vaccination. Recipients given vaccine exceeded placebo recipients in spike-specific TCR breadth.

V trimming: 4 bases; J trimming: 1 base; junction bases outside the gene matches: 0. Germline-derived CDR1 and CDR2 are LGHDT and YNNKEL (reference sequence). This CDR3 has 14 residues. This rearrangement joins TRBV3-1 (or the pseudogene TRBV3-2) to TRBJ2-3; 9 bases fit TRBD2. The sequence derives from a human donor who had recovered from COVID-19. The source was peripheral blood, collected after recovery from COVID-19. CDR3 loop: CASSLAGGTDTQYF. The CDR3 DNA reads TGTGCCAGCAGCCTAGCGGGGGGCACAGATACGCAGTATTTT.